This entry lists 27 T cell receptor beta chains sequenced from one sample in a study of control samples from healthy donors and cancer patients. The data were produced by immunoSEQ multiplex PCR, yet TCRdb's version contains in-frame clones alone and is incomplete. The top ten clones hold 5% to 8% of a sample with about 410,000 clones, approximately 92% of them seen once. The sequenced sample was PBMCs. These TCRs come from a man between 35 and 55 years old with head and neck cancer.

This sequence joins TRBV7-9 and TRBJ2-3; 8 bases are a match to TRBD1. Germline values: CDR1 SEHNR, CDR2 FQNEAQ (reference sequence). CDR3 size: 14 residues. Unmatched junction bases numbered 7, after V lost 5 bases and J lost 6 bases. CDR3 coding DNA: TGTGCCAGCAGCCGACAGGGGAATTCCGATACGCAGTATTTT. Its translation is CASSRQGNSDTQYF. Supplemented by reference TRBV7-9 and TRBJ2-3, the full variable domain reads DTGVSQNPRHKITKRGQNVTFRCDPISEHNRLYWYRQTLGQGPEFLTYFQNEAQLEKSRLLSDRFSAERPKGSFSTLEIQRTEQGDSAMYLCASSRQGNSDTQYFGPGTRLTVL.

This clone was recorded only once. This chain links TRBV2 with TRBJ1-5, with TRBD1 identical over 7 bases. The trim removed 4 bases at V and 4 bases at J, leaving 10 bases unmatched. The CDR3 is made up of 16 amino acids. Germline CDR1 and CDR2: SNHLY and FYNNEI. The CDR3 protein is CASSAVPGQRNQPQHF. The CDR3 DNA follows: TGTGCCAGCAGTGCTGTACCGGGACAGCGAAATCAGCCCCAGCATTTT. The variable domain in full, with the rest retrieved from reference TRBV2 and TRBJ1-5, is EPEVTQTPSHQVTQMGQEVILRCVPISNHLYFYWYRQILGQKVEFLVSFYNNEISEKSEIFDDQFSVERPDGSNFTLKIRSTKLEDSAMYFCASSAVPGQRNQPQHFGDGTRLSIL.

The rearrangement joins TRBV3-1 (or the pseudogene TRBV3-2) to TRBJ1-1; D perhaps matches TRBD1 (5 bases). CDR3 size: 16 residues. Trimming pared 7 bases from V and 1 base from J, leaving 19 bases between. CDR1 and CDR2 from the germline V gene are LGHDT and YNNKEL (reference sequence). The CDR3 coding sequence is TGTGCCAGCAACGGCCAGGCAACCCAGGGGAACACTGAAGCTTTCTTT. The encoded protein is CASNGQATQGNTEAFF.

This clone has just one count. This chain uses TRBV6-5 with TRBJ1-2; a possible D gene is TRBD1 (6 bases). This CDR3 is built from 16 residues. The V gene lost 4 bases and the J gene lost 0 bases, with 15 bases spanning the gap. CDR1 is MNHEY and CDR2 is SVGAGI in the germline V gene. The chain's CDR3 is CASSFGSQGANYGYTF. Written as DNA, the CDR3 is TGTGCCAGCAGTTTCGGATCACAGGGTGCTAACTATGGCTACACCTTC.

The chain carries TRBV5-6 and TRBJ2-2; D is ambiguous. The CDR3 consists of 15 residues. V was shortened by 4 bases and J by 3 bases, with 13 bases between the two germline ends. Germline V gene sequence: CDR1 SGHDT, CDR2 YYEEEE. CDR3 DNA: TGTGCCAGCAGCGAGGTCACGGAGTACACCGGGGAGCTGTTTTTT. Protein sequence: CASSEVTEYTGELFF.

The gene calls are TRBV14 and TRBJ2-3, with D perhaps TRBD2 (5 bases). Trimming pared 0 bases from V and 6 bases from J, leaving 16 bases between. The CDR3 totals 16 residues. Germline V gives CDR1 SGHDN, CDR2 FVKESK. The CDR3 bases are TGTGCCAGCAGCCAAGACAGAGGAGGAAACGCGGATACGCAGTATTTT. It encodes CASSQDRGGNADTQYF.

The genes are TRBV5-1 and TRBJ2-1; D possibly corresponds to TRBD1 (7 bases). The V and J ends lost 8 bases and 0 bases respectively, with 12 bases between them. This CDR3 comprises 14 residues. The germline V gene has CDR1 SGHRS and CDR2 YFSETQ. The CDR3, as DNA: TGCGCCAGTAAGCAGGGGGGCTCCTACAATGAGCAGTTCTTC. It codes for CASKQGGSYNEQFF.

This clone has only a few counts. The V gene is TRBV2, the J gene TRBJ2-7; possible D gene TRBD1, 6 bases. Germline CDR1 reads SNHLY; CDR2 reads FYNNEI. V was pared by 6 bases and J by 0 bases, with 9 bases between. The CDR3 sequence is 13 residues long. The DNA for the CDR3 is TGTGCCAGCAGGGGCAGGGGCTCCTACGAGCAGTACTTC. Protein: CASRGRGSYEQYF.

The J gene is TRBJ2-4, the V gene TRBV6-5; no definite D call. Germline V gene sequence: CDR1 MNHEY, CDR2 SVGAGI. V shed 5 bases and J shed 0 bases, with 11 bases lying between them. The CDR3 length is 15 residues. The CDR3 DNA reads TGTGCCAGCAGTCCAAAGCACCTAGCCAAAAACATTCAGTACTTC. Its translation is CASSPKHLAKNIQYF.

V usage is TRBV19 and J usage is TRBJ2-7; the D is unclear. Trimming cost V 6 bases and J 0 bases, with 6 bases left between them. CDR1 and CDR2 (germline): LNHDA, SQIVND (reference sequence). CDR3 length equals 12 residues. DNA for the CDR3: TGTGCCAGTAGCTTAGACTCCTACGAGCAGTACTTC. Protein sequence: CASSLDSYEQYF.

The gene calls are TRBV3-1 (or the pseudogene TRBV3-2) and TRBJ2-3; TRBD2 matches at 10 bases. This CDR3 is 17 amino acids long. Germline V lookup: CDR1 LGHDT, CDR2 YNNKEL (reference sequence). The V segment lost 4 bases and the J segment 1 base; nucleotides outside the gene matches: 8. The CDR3 sequence: CASSPASGGPRTDTQYF. CDR3 DNA: TGTGCCAGCAGCCCCGCTAGCGGGGGCCCTCGCACAGATACGCAGTATTTT.

V usage is TRBV5-1 and J usage is TRBJ1-6; D gene unclear. The CDR3 has 16 residues. With 4 bases removed from V and 0 bases from J, the gap between germline ends came to 11 bases. Per the germline V gene, CDR1 is SGHRS and CDR2 is YFSETQ. CDR3 sequence reads: CASSAEASSYNSPLHF. The CDR3 nucleotides are TGCGCCAGCAGCGCCGAGGCGAGCTCCTATAATTCACCCCTCCACTTT. Full variable domain (rest looked up from reference TRBV5-1 and TRBJ1-6): KAGVTQTPRYLIKTRGQQVTLSCSPISGHRSVSWYQQTPGQGLQFLFEYFSETQRNKGNFPGRFSGRQFSNSRSEMNVSTLELGDSALYLCASSAEASSYNSPLHFGNGTRLTVT.

The chain carries TRBV9 and TRBJ1-2; 7 nucleotides match TRBD1. The CDR3 is 15 residues long. CDR1 and CDR2 (germline): SGDLS, YYNGEE. With 0 bases clipped from V and 4 bases from J, the junction kept 6 bases outside the gene matches. As DNA, the CDR3 is TGTGCCAGCAGCGTAGACCAGGGGGGACCCTATGGCTACACCTTC. It codes for CASSVDQGGPYGYTF.

CDR3 sequence: CASSFLGNEQFF. CDR3 in DNA: TGCGCCAGCAGCTTCCTTGGGAATGAGCAGTTCTTC. V and J are TRBV5-1 and TRBJ2-1; D ambiguous. The germline V and J ends were trimmed by 2 bases and 7 bases, with 7 bases remaining between them. The CDR3 is 12 residues long. Germline values: CDR1 SGHRS, CDR2 YFSETQ.

This clone is a singleton in its sample. The rearrangement uses TRBV29-1 and TRBJ1-1, with D perhaps TRBD1 (5 bases). Germline CDR1 and CDR2: SQVTM and ANQGSEA. Trimming shortened V by 6 bases and J by 1 base, and 12 bases separated the two germline ends. The CDR3 consists of 13 residues. CDR3: CSVTREGNTEAFF. CDR3 sequence (DNA): TGCAGCGTGACCAGGGAAGGGAACACTGAAGCTTTCTTT. The whole variable domain, filled in from reference TRBV29-1 and TRBJ1-1, reads SAVISQKPSRDICQRGTSLTIQCQVDSQVTMMFWYRQQPGQSLTLIATANQGSEATYESGFVIDKFPISRPNLTFSTLTVSNMSPEDSSIYLCSVTREGNTEAFFGQGTRLTVV.

The rearrangement uses TRBV9 and TRBJ2-3, with a tentative D call TRBD2 (6 bases). V dropped 3 bases and J dropped 5 bases, with 7 bases sitting between them. Germline assignment: CDR1 SGDLS and CDR2 YYNGEE. The CDR3 covers 12 residues. CDR3 sequence (DNA): TGTGCCAGCAGCGGGACTATAGATACGCAGTATTTT. It is translated as CASSGTIDTQYF.

The rearrangement joins TRBV19 to TRBJ1-4; D remains unclear. This CDR3 is 15 amino acids long. CDR1 is LNHDA, CDR2 SQIVND, per germline (reference sequence). Between the trimmed V and J ends, which lost 3 bases and 0 bases, there was a span of 8 bases. This CDR3 is CASSMRSATNEKLFF. Here the CDR3 DNA reads TGTGCCAGTAGTATGAGATCCGCAACTAATGAAAAACTGTTTTTT.

The V gene is TRBV5-1, the J gene TRBJ1-5; no reliable D call. Germline V gene data show CDR1 as SGHRS and CDR2 as YFSETQ. V was cut by 3 bases and J by 11 bases, with 18 bases left in between. This CDR3 contains 14 residues. CDR3 in DNA: TGCGCCAGCAGCTCCGGGTTCGGTGATCGGTCCCAGCATTTT. This sequence encodes CASSSGFGDRSQHF.

This clone has only a few counts. The gene calls are TRBV10-3 and TRBJ1-5; D is ambiguous. This CDR3 is built from 12 residues. V was shortened by 7 bases and J by 5 bases, with 9 bases between the two germline ends. Germline CDR1 ENHRY, CDR2 SYGVKD. The CDR3 sequence is CAIILRHQPQHF. CDR3 coding DNA: TGTGCCATCATTCTGAGGCATCAGCCCCAGCATTTT.

J is TRBJ2-5 and V is TRBV27; 7 nucleotides agree with TRBD1. J gave up 1 base and V 6 bases, and 8 bases lay outside the gene matches. The CDR3 is made up of 15 amino acids. Germline assignment: CDR1 MNHEY and CDR2 SMNVEV (reference sequence). This chain's CDR3 is CASRPPDRAQETQYF. CDR3 DNA: TGTGCCAGCAGACCACCCGACAGGGCCCAAGAGACCCAGTACTTC.

The chain combines TRBV9 with TRBJ1-4; a weak D match, TRBD1 (5 bases). Trimming removed 0 bases at V and 2 bases at J, with 8 bases between. The CDR3 runs to 15 residues. CDR1 is SGDLS and CDR2 is YYNGEE in the germline V gene. The CDR3 DNA sequence: TGTGCCAGCAGCGTAGCGGGGCAGACTAATGAAAAACTGTTTTTT. This translates into CASSVAGQTNEKLFF.

This clone has just a few counts. The V call is TRBV15, the J call TRBJ1-2; maybe TRBD1 (6 bases). Trimming took off 5 bases at V and 4 bases at J, with 20 bases between the two ends. This CDR3 region has 16 residues. Per germline, CDR1 LNHNV and CDR2 YYDKDF (reference sequence). CDR3 protein: CATSPEFTGFGYGYTF. As DNA, the CDR3 is TGTGCCACCAGCCCAGAGTTTACAGGGTTTGGCTATGGCTACACCTTC.

V is TRBV5-6 and J is TRBJ2-7; D tentatively fits TRBD1 or TRBD2 (5 bases each). The V end lost 4 bases, the J end lost 4 bases, and 18 bases lay between the germline ends. Germline V gene data show CDR1 as SGHDT and CDR2 as YYEEEE. The CDR3 consists of 15 residues. The CDR3 loop is CASSPGPGPPYEQYF. The CDR3 nucleotides read TGTGCCAGCAGCCCCGGGCCGGGACCGCCTTACGAGCAGTACTTC. Supplemented by reference TRBV5-6 and TRBJ2-7, the full variable domain reads DAGVTQSPTHLIKTRGQQVTLRCSPKSGHDTVSWYQQALGQGPQFIFQYYEEEERQRGNFPDRFSGHQFPNYSSELNVNALLLGDSALYLCASSPGPGPPYEQYFGPGTRLTVT.

V gene TRBV5-6 combines with J gene TRBJ2-7, with 8 bases identical to TRBD1. The germline V gene encodes CDR1 SGHDT and CDR2 YYEEEE. V lost 7 bases to trimming and J lost 3 bases; unmatched junction nucleotides: 12. CDR3 size: 15 residues. The CDR3 DNA reads TGTGCCAGCGGCGTGGCCGGGACAGGCCTCTACGAGCAGTACTTC. Its protein is CASGVAGTGLYEQYF. Based on the CDR3 plus reference TRBV5-6 and TRBJ2-7, the full variable domain is DAGVTQSPTHLIKTRGQQVTLRCSPKSGHDTVSWYQQALGQGPQFIFQYYEEEERQRGNFPDRFSGHQFPNYSSELNVNALLLGDSALYLCASGVAGTGLYEQYFGPGTRLTVT.

This rearrangement joins TRBV2 to TRBJ2-2; the D gene could be TRBD1 or TRBD2 (6 bases each). Germline CDR1 SNHLY, CDR2 FYNNEI. The CDR3 covers 18 residues. V lost 10 bases and J lost 5, with 29 bases in between. The DNA of the CDR3 is TGTGCCACCCCTCGCTCTCGAGAAGGGGGGAAGTGGACCGGGGAGCTGTTTTTT. Amino acid sequence: CATPRSREGGKWTGELFF.

The chain couples TRBV7-8 to TRBJ1-6; 7 bases are shared with TRBD1. This CDR3 comprises 14 residues. The V and J ends lost 5 bases and 6 bases, in that order; junction bases with no gene match: 4. Germline V lookup: CDR1 SGHVS, CDR2 FQNEAQ. This CDR3 is CASSIGTVNSPLHF. The CDR3 region has the DNA TGTGCCAGCAGCATTGGGACAGTTAATTCACCCCTCCACTTT.

V is TRBV5-4 and J is TRBJ1-1; possibly TRBD1 for D (5 bases). This CDR3 region has 16 residues. The germline gives CDR1 SGHNT, CDR2 YYREEE (reference sequence). Trimming took 3 bases from V and 1 from J, leaving 16 bases between them. CDR3 DNA sequence: TGTGCCAGCAGCTCTCGTTGGGGCGGCGAGAACACTGAAGCTTTCTTT. Residues: CASSSRWGGENTEAFF.